The 7 T cell receptor beta chains below were found in one sample sequenced in a study of beta chain features in type 1 diabetes. Every isolated RNA sample was fully reverse transcribed, so sequencing captured expressed TCRB transcripts. The assay was immunoSEQ multiplex PCR, and TCRdb's table has in-frame clones only and misses some. The data contain roughly 250,000 clones, 20% of them seen just once; the ten biggest clones take up around 0.03%. No antigens are known for them. Overall study results and limits: Researchers report that Type 1 diabetes patients had moderately but significantly shorter TCRB CDR3s across all four CD4+ subsets.

The sample was naive CD4+ T cells from blood. All receptors come from a woman in her thirties or forties with type 1 diabetes.

The rearrangement joins TRBV19 to TRBJ2-3; 9 bases align to TRBD1. There are 15 residues in the CDR3. Trimming cost V 3 bases and J 4 bases; bases outside gene matches: 5. The germline V gene encodes CDR1 LNHDA and CDR2 SQIVND (reference sequence). CDR3 nucleotides: TGTGCCAGTAGTATGTGGAGGACAGGGGCAGATACGCAGTATTTT. This codes for CASSMWRTGADTQYF.

CDR3 sequence reads: CASSSGGGEKLFF. CDR3 nucleotides: TGTGCCAGCAGCTCCGGGGGTGGAGAAAAACTGTTTTTT. The chain employs TRBV7-9 and TRBJ1-4; D is perhaps TRBD1 (5 bases). V lost 4 bases and J 8 bases, leaving 11 bases between the germline ends. The CDR3 sequence is 13 residues long. Per germline, CDR1 SEHNR and CDR2 FQNEAQ (reference sequence).

The chain carries TRBV30 and TRBJ1-2, with TRBD1 as a possible D gene (6 bases). The CDR3 runs to 12 residues. V was shortened by 4 bases and J by 8 bases, with 14 bases between the two germline ends. Germline V CDR1 and CDR2: GTSNPN, SVGIG (reference sequence). The DNA for the CDR3 is TGTGCCTGGAATGGAGGGGGGGTCGGCTACACCTTC. As protein: CAWNGGGVGYTF. Complete variable domain (other parts from reference TRBV30 and TRBJ1-2): SQTIHQWPATLVQPVGSPLSLECTVEGTSNPNLYWYRQAAGRGLQLLFYSVGIGQISSEVPQNLSASRPQDRQFILSSKKLLLSDSGFYLCAWNGGGVGYTFGSGTRLTVV.

The genes are TRBV19 and TRBJ1-5; TRBD1 might be the D (5 bases). The CDR3 contains 16 residues. Germline CDR1 reads LNHDA; CDR2 reads SQIVND (reference sequence). The V and J ends lost 5 bases and 2 bases respectively, with 16 bases between them. The CDR3 region is CASSHLQGGGNQPQHF. The CDR3 DNA sequence: TGTGCCAGTAGTCATCTTCAGGGTGGGGGCAATCAGCCCCAGCATTTT.

The chain links TRBV15 to TRBJ2-1; D is uncertain. Trimming left V 3 bases short and J 8 bases short, with 14 bases between. Germline CDR1 and CDR2: LNHNV and YYDKDF (reference sequence). This CDR3 region has 14 residues. CDR3 bases: TGTGCCACCAGCAGCGACTTGAGTTTGGATGAGCAGTTCTTC. Translating gives CATSSDLSLDEQFF.

This clone has only a few counts. This sequence joins TRBV28 and TRBJ2-6; D uncertain. Germline V gene lookup returns CDR1 MDHEN and CDR2 SYDVKM. The CDR3 length is 16 residues. V shed 5 bases and J shed 0 bases, with 11 bases lying between them. The CDR3 reads CASSPAGSSGANVLTF. The CDR3 DNA follows: TGTGCCAGCAGTCCGGCAGGCAGCTCTGGGGCCAACGTCCTGACTTTC.

J is TRBJ2-6 and V is TRBV9; no clear D. V was clipped by 1 base and J by 7 bases, with 21 bases between them. Germline V gene sequence: CDR1 SGDLS, CDR2 YYNGEE. The CDR3 length is 18 residues. DNA of the CDR3: TGTGCCAGCAGCGTAACGAACAGTGTAAATCTGGGTGCCAACGTCCTGACTTTC. It is translated as CASSVTNSVNLGANVLTF.